This paragraph covers one T cell receptor (beta chain) sequence. This sample was taken from a study of blood T cell repertoires in COVID-19. For the study at large: Collection of acute and convalescent COVID-19 samples took place in the United States, Italy and Spain. Nucleic acid was either cDNA or gDNA, and it came from T cells, B-cell-depleted T cells, or PBMCs.

Original handling: By means of reference gene primer amplification, nucleated cell counts were estimated. Clones were read by immunoSEQ multiplex PCR, and TCRdb kept only the in-frame ones, dropping some. From that table come the V and J calls and clone size; the DNA was used to work out D and trimming. This sample yields roughly 200,000 clones, of which over 70% are seen a single time; roughly 9.4% belongs to the top ten. The clonotype was recovered from a man aged 35 to 55 with active or convalescent COVID-19. Sequencing used peripheral blood.

As DNA, the CDR3 is TGTGCCAGCAGTGAAGGTTTGAGTTACCAAGAGACCCAGTACTTC. This sequence encodes CASSEGLSYQETQYF. The chain uses TRBV6-1 and TRBJ2-5, with D unclear. V dropped 1 base and J dropped 0 bases, with 9 bases sitting between them. Germline-derived CDR1 and CDR2 are MNHNS and SASEGT. The CDR3 contains 15 residues.